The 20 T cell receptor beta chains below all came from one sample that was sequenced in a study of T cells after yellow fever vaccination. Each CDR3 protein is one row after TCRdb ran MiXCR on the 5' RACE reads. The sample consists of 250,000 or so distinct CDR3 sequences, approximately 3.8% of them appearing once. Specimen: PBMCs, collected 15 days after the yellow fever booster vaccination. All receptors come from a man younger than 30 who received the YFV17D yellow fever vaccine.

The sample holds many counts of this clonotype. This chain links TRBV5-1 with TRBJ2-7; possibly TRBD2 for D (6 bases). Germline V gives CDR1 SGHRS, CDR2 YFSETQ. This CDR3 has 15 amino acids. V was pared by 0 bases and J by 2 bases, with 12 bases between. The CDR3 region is CASSLGGGHTYEQYV. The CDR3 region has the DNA TGCGCCAGCAGCTTGGGGGGAGGACATACCTACGAGCAGTACGTC.

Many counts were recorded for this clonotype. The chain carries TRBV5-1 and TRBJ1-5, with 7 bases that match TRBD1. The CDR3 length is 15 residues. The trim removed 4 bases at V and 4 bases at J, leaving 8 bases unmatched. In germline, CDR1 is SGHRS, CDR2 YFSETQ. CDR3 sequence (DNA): TGCGCCAGCAGCCTGGAAGGGGGCTCAAATCAGCCCCAGCATTTT. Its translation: CASSLEGGSNQPQHF.

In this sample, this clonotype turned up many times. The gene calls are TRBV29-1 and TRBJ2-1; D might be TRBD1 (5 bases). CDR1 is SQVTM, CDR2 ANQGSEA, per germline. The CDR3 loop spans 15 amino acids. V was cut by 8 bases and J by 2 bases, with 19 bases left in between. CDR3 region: CSTQTQGLPYNEQFF. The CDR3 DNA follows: TGCAGCACACAAACCCAGGGTTTGCCCTACAATGAGCAGTTCTTC.

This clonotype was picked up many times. The CDR3 coding sequence is TGTGCCAGCAGCCAGTTCCGGGAAGTTGCGGCTTTCTTT. This sequence encodes CASSQFREVAAFF. This chain links TRBV7-9 with TRBJ1-1; D is unresolved. V lost 5 bases to trimming and J lost 11 bases, with 18 bases between them. The CDR3 has 13 residues. Germline assignment: CDR1 SEHNR and CDR2 FQNEAQ (reference sequence).

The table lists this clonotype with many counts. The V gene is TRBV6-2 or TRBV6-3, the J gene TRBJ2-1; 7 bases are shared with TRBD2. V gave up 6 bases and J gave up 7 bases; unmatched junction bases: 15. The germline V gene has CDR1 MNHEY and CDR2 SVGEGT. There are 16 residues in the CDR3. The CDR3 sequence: CASSPLQGGGGNEQFF. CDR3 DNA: TGTGCCAGCAGCCCCCTTCAGGGCGGGGGAGGAAATGAGCAGTTCTTC.

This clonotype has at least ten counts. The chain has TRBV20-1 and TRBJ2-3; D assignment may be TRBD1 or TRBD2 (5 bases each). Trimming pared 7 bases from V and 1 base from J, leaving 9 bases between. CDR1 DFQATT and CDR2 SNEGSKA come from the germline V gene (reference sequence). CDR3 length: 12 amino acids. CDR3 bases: TGCAGTGTCCGGGACGGCACAGATACGCAGTATTTT. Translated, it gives CSVRDGTDTQYF.

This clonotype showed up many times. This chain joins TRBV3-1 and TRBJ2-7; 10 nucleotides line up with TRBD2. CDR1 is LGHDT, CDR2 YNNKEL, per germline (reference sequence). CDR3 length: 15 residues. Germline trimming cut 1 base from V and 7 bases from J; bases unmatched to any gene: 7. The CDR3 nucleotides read TGTGCCAGCAGCCAAGTCCTAGCGGGGGCAGGAGAGCAGTACTTC. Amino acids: CASSQVLAGAGEQYF.

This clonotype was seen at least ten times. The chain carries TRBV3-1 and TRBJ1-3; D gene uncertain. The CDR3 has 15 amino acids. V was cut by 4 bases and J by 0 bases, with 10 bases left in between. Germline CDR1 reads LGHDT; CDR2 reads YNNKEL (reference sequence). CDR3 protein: CASSLGPHSGNTIYF. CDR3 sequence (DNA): TGTGCCAGCAGCCTCGGACCGCACTCTGGAAACACCATATATTTT.

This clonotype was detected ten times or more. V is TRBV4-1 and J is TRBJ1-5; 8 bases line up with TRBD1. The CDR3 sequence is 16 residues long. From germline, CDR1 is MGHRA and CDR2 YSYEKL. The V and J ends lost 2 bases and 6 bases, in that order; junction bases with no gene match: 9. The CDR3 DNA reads TGCGCCAGCAGCCAACCCGGACAGGGAGGGGGTCAGCCCCAGCATTTT. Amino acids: CASSQPGQGGGQPQHF.

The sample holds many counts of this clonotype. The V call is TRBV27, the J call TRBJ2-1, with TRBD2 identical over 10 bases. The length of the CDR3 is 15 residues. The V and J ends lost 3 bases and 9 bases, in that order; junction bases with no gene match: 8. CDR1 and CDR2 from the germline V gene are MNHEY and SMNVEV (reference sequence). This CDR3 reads CASSLSGGAYFEQFF. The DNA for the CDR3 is TGTGCCAGCAGTTTGAGCGGGGGGGCCTACTTTGAGCAGTTCTTC.

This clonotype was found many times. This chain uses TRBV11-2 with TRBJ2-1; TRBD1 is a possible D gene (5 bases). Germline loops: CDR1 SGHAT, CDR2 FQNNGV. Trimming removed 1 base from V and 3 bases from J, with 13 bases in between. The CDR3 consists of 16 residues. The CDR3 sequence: CASSLGKRQHYNEQFF. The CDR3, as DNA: TGTGCCAGCAGCTTAGGAAAAAGACAGCACTACAATGAGCAGTTCTTC.

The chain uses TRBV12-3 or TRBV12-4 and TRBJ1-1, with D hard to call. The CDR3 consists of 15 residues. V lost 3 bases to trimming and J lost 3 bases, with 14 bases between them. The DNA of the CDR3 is TGTGCCAGCAGTTTGCTACCACTCCGGGACACTGAAGCTTTCTTT. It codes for CASSLLPLRDTEAFF.

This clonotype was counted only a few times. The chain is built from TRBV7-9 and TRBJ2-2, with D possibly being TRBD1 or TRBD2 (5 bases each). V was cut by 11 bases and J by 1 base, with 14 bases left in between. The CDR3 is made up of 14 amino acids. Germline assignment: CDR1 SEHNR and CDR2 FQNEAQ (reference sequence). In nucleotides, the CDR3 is TGTGCCTGGGACGGGGAAGTGAACACCGGGGAGCTGTTTTTT. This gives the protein CAWDGEVNTGELFF.

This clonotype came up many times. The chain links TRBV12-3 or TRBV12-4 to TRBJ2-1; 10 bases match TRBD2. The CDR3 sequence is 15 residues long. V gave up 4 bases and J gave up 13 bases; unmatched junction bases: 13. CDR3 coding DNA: TGTGCCAGCAGTTCCTGGCTACTAGCGGGGCAGGAACAGTTCTTC. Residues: CASSSWLLAGQEQFF.

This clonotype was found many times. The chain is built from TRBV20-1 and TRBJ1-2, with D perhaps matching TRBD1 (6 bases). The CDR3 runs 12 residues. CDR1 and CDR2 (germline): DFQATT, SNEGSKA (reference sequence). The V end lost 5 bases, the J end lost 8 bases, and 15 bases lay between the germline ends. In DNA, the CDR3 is TGCAGTGCTGTACAGGGCGAGTACGGCTACACCTTC. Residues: CSAVQGEYGYTF.

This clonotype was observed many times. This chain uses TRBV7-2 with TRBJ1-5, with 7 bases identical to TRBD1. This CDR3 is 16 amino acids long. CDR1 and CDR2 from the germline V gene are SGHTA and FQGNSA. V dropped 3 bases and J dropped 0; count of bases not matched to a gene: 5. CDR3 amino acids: CASSFRQGGSNQPQHF. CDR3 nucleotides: TGTGCCAGCAGCTTTCGACAGGGAGGTAGCAATCAGCCCCAGCATTTT.

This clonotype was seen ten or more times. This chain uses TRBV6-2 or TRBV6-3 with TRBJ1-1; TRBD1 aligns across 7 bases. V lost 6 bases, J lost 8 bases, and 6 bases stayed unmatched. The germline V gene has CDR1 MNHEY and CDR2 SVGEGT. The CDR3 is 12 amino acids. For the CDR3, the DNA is TGTGCCAGCAGAATGGGACAGCTCGAAGCTTTCTTT. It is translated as CASRMGQLEAFF.

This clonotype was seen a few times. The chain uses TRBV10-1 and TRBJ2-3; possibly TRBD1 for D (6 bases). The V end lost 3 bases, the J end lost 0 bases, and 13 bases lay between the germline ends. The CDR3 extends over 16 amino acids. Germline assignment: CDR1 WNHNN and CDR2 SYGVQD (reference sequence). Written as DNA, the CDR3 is TGCGCCAGCAGTGAAACCGGGACATATAGCACAGATACGCAGTATTTT. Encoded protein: CASSETGTYSTDTQYF.

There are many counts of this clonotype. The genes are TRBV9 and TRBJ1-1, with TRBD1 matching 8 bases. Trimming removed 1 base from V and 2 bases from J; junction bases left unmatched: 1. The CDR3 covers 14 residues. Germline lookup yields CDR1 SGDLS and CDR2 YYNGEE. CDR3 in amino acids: CASSVQGANTEAFF. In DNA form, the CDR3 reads TGTGCCAGCAGCGTACAGGGGGCCAACACTGAAGCTTTCTTT.

The CDR3 sequence: CAISGSDRNYGYTF. CDR3 nucleotide sequence: TGTGCCATCAGCGGATCTGACAGAAACTATGGCTACACCTTC. This chain links TRBV10-3 with TRBJ1-2, with TRBD1 as a possible D gene (5 bases). V was shortened by 6 bases and J by 2 bases, with 13 bases between the two germline ends. The CDR3 length is 14 residues. In germline, CDR1 is ENHRY, CDR2 SYGVKD.